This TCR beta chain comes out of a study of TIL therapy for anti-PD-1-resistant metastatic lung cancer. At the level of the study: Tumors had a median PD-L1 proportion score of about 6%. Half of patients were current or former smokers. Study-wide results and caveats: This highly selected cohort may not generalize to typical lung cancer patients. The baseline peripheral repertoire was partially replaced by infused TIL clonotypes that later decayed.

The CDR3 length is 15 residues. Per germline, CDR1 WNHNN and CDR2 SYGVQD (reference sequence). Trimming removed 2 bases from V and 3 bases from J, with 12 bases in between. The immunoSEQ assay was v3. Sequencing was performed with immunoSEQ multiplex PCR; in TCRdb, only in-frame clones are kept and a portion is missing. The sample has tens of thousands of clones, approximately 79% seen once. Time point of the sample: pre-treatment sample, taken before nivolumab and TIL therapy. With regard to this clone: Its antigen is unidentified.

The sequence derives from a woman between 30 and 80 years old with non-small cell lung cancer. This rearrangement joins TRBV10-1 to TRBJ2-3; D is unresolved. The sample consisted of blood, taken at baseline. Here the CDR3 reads CASSEGRYSTDTQYF. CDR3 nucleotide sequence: TGCGCCAGCAGTGAGGGTCGGTACTCAACAGATACGCAGTATTTT.